These T cell receptor beta chains were read from a single sample in a study of blood T cell repertoires in COVID-19. Method: immunoSEQ multiplex PCR; TCRdb's copy keeps in-frame clones and lacks some. The table lists around 190,000 clones, 88% of them singletons. Sequencing used peripheral blood. Every receptor here comes from a man aged 18-30 years with active or convalescent COVID-19. Each CDR3 is given with its conserved first and last residue. Each record gives: D gene, V gene, J gene, clone size, CDR3 protein, CDR3 DNA. A D gene is named only where the DNA matches it firmly. Some rows have no size entry. The others give once, few or many, or a class for an expanded clone.

NA,TRBV12-3/TRBV12-4,TRBJ2-7,NA,CASSPTGYEQYF,TGTGCCAGCAGCCCCACTGGCTACGAGCAGTACTTC
NA,TRBV4-1,TRBJ1-5,NA,CASSQDLTAGQPQHF,TGCGCCAGCAGCCAAGATCTTACAGCCGGACAGCCCCAGCATTTT
NA,TRBV2,TRBJ1-2,NA,CASPDGVPAGYTF,TGTGCCAGCCCTGACGGGGTACCAGCTGGCTACACCTTC
TRBD2,TRBV2,TRBJ2-3,once,CASSASGGPQDTQYF,TGTGCCAGCAGTGCCTCGGGGGGGCCCCAAGATACGCAGTATTTT
TRBD1,TRBV12-5,TRBJ2-2,NA,CASGLTGTGEGGNTGELFF,TGTGCTAGTGGCTTAACCGGGACAGGGGAGGGAGGTAACACCGGGGAGCTGTTTTTT
NA,TRBV5-4,TRBJ1-4,NA,CASSFSGEGNEKLFF,TGTGCCAGCAGCTTTTCAGGGGAGGGGAATGAAAAACTGTTTTTT
TRBD1,TRBV9,TRBJ1-1,NA,CASREGAFGNTEAFF,TGTGCCAGCAGAGAGGGGGCGTTCGGGAACACTGAAGCTTTCTTT
TRBD1,TRBV7-8,TRBJ1-1,NA,CASSTGQGAHAFF,TGTGCCAGCAGCACGGGACAGGGGGCGCATGCTTTCTTT
TRBD2,TRBV10-3,TRBJ2-1,NA,CAISSGTSGLDEQFF,TGTGCCATCAGTTCCGGGACTAGCGGGTTGGATGAGCAGTTCTTC
NA,TRBV13,TRBJ1-5,once,CASSPRLVANQPQHF,TGTGCCAGCAGCCCGCGACTTGTGGCAAATCAGCCCCAGCATTTT
NA,TRBV24-1,TRBJ2-5,NA,CATSDRYGQGSGETQYF,TGTGCCACCAGTGATCGGTACGGCCAGGGGTCGGGCGAGACCCAGTACTTC
NA,TRBV6-2/TRBV6-3,TRBJ2-1,NA,CASSYRVTGVDNEQFF,TGTGCCAGCAGTTATCGGGTAACGGGAGTGGACAATGAGCAGTTCTTC
NA,TRBV4-3,TRBJ2-1,NA,CASSQGAGALYNEQFF,TGCGCCAGCAGCCAAGGTGCGGGGGCTTTGTACAATGAGCAGTTCTTC
NA,TRBV4-2,TRBJ2-3,NA,CASSQRLADTQYF,TGTGCCAGCAGCCAACGACTCGCAGATACGCAGTATTTT
TRBD2,TRBV7-9,TRBJ2-3,NA,CASRLAGGLTDTQYF,TGTGCCAGCAGGCTAGCGGGAGGACTCACAGATACGCAGTATTTT
NA,TRBV5-1,TRBJ1-3,NA,CASSLDPGSGNTIYF,TGCGCCAGCAGCTTGGACCCCGGCTCTGGAAACACCATATATTTT
NA,TRBV3-1/TRBV3-2,TRBJ2-7,NA,CASSHEYQYEQYF,TGTGCCAGCAGCCACGAGTACCAATACGAGCAGTACTTC
NA,TRBV5-5,TRBJ2-7,NA,CASSWGDFRGEQYF,TGTGCCAGCAGCTGGGGGGACTTCCGTGGAGAGCAGTACTTC
TRBD1,TRBV7-9,TRBJ2-7,NA,CASSPGTGLYEQYF,TGTGCCAGCAGCCCTGGGACAGGCCTTTACGAGCAGTACTTC
TRBD2,TRBV5-1,TRBJ2-1,NA,CASSWTSGYNEQFF,TGCGCCAGCAGCTGGACTAGCGGCTACAATGAGCAGTTCTTC
TRBD2,TRBV4-1,TRBJ2-7,once,CASSQRVAGGFYEQYF,TGCGCCAGCAGCCAAAGGGTTGCGGGAGGGTTCTACGAGCAGTACTTC
NA,TRBV5-1,TRBJ2-3,NA,CASSLVGDGADTQYF,TGCGCCAGCAGCTTGGTAGGGGATGGGGCAGATACGCAGTATTTT
NA,TRBV5-1,TRBJ2-1,NA,CASSLAGSDSYNEQFF,TGCGCCAGCAGCTTGGCGGGATCGGATAGCTACAATGAGCAGTTCTTC
TRBD1,TRBV2,TRBJ1-5,NA,CASSLTGDNQPQHF,TGTGCCAGCAGTCTGACAGGGGACAATCAGCCCCAGCATTTT
NA,TRBV20-1,TRBJ1-5,NA,CSASPTASNQPQHF,TGCAGTGCTAGTCCGACAGCTAGCAATCAGCCCCAGCATTTT
TRBD1,TRBV30,TRBJ1-5,NA,CAWSSDRGQPQHF,TGTGCCTGGAGTTCCGACAGGGGCCAGCCCCAGCATTTT
NA,TRBV5-1,TRBJ2-1,NA,CASSQQGNEQFF,TGCGCCAGCAGCCAACAGGGTAATGAGCAGTTCTTC
NA,TRBV27,TRBJ2-1,NA,CASTPRSSYNEQFF,TGTGCCAGCACCCCAAGGAGCTCCTACAATGAGCAGTTCTTC
TRBD2,TRBV7-9,TRBJ2-7,NA,CASSLATGLVAFEQYF,TGTGCCAGCAGCTTAGCCACCGGACTAGTTGCCTTCGAGCAGTACTTC
TRBD1,TRBV28,TRBJ1-1,NA,CASSRESRGVKNTEAFF,TGTGCCAGCAGCCGAGAATCCAGGGGGGTAAAAAACACTGAAGCTTTCTTT
TRBD2,TRBV2,TRBJ2-7,NA,CASRRTSGGSYEQYF,TGTGCCAGCAGGCGGACTAGCGGGGGCTCCTACGAGCAGTACTTC
TRBD1,TRBV27,TRBJ2-5,NA,CASSPSPGQAYVTQYF,TGTGCCAGCAGTCCCAGCCCGGGACAGGCCTATGTGACCCAGTACTTC
TRBD1,TRBV18,TRBJ2-3,NA,CASSQGQGSDTQYF,TGTGCCAGCTCACAGGGACAGGGCTCAGATACGCAGTATTTT
TRBD1,TRBV7-2,TRBJ1-5,NA,CASSLSGTENQPQHF,TGTGCCAGCAGCTTATCTGGGACAGAGAATCAGCCCCAGCATTTT
TRBD2,TRBV19,TRBJ2-7,NA,CASSIGLAGVREQYF,TGTGCCAGTAGTATTGGACTAGCGGGAGTCAGGGAGCAGTACTTC
NA,TRBV5-1,TRBJ1-1,once,CASSTDGGNSNTEAFF,TGCGCCAGCAGCACGGATGGAGGAAACTCGAACACTGAAGCTTTCTTT
TRBD2,TRBV14,TRBJ2-1,NA,CASSQVLAGGPLYNEQFF,TGTGCCAGCAGCCAAGTTCTAGCGGGAGGGCCTCTCTACAATGAGCAGTTCTTC
NA,TRBV6-5,TRBJ1-4,NA,CASSQQVLNEKLFF,TGTGCCAGCAGTCAACAGGTGCTTAATGAAAAACTGTTTTTT
NA,TRBV9,TRBJ2-1,NA,CASSFRDTAYNEQFF,TGTGCCAGCAGCTTCCGGGACACGGCTTACAATGAGCAGTTCTTC
NA,TRBV2,TRBJ2-3,NA,CASRRVQGVSTDTQYF,TGTGCCAGCAGGAGGGTACAGGGAGTCAGCACAGATACGCAGTATTTT
TRBD1,TRBV3-1/TRBV3-2,TRBJ2-1,NA,CASSQAGGNNEQFF,TGTGCCAGCAGCCAGGCAGGGGGAAACAATGAGCAGTTCTTC
TRBD2,TRBV27,TRBJ2-7,NA,CASSLTASGYYEQYF,TGTGCCAGCAGTTTAACGGCTAGCGGGTACTACGAGCAGTACTTC
TRBD1,TRBV7-3,TRBJ2-1,NA,CASSLRDRDHEQFF,TGTGCCAGCAGCTTAAGGGACAGGGATCATGAGCAGTTCTTC
NA,TRBV7-2,TRBJ1-2,NA,CASSLSGKTKNYGYTF,TGTGCCAGCAGCTTAAGCGGGAAAACCAAGAACTATGGCTACACCTTC
NA,TRBV30,TRBJ1-5,NA,CAWSVISNQPQHF,TGTGCCTGGAGTGTTATTAGCAATCAGCCCCAGCATTTT
NA,TRBV6-2/TRBV6-3,TRBJ1-5,NA,CASSYSGGNQPQHF,TGTGCCAGCAGTTACTCAGGGGGCAATCAGCCCCAGCATTTT
NA,TRBV2,TRBJ1-2,NA,CASSGLEGFGYGYTF,TGTGCCAGCAGTGGTCTAGAGGGTTTCGGCTATGGCTACACCTTC
NA,TRBV19,TRBJ2-3,NA,CASSRGPGSAIPDTQYF,TGTGCCAGTAGTAGGGGCCCAGGGTCAGCGATTCCGGATACGCAGTATTTT
TRBD1,TRBV29-1,TRBJ1-2,NA,CSVEKGQGVGYTF,TGCAGCGTTGAAAAGGGACAGGGGGTTGGCTACACCTTC
NA,TRBV7-9,TRBJ2-5,NA,CASGRGTIETQYF,TGTGCCAGCGGGCGGGGAACAATCGAGACCCAGTACTTC
TRBD1,TRBV18,TRBJ1-1,NA,CASTLDEITGEAFF,TGTGCCAGCACTCTCGACGAGATTACAGGGGAGGCTTTCTTT
TRBD2,TRBV10-3,TRBJ2-2,NA,CASKLAGGTGELFF,TGTGCCAGTAAACTAGCGGGGGGAACCGGGGAGCTGTTTTTT
NA,TRBV10-3,TRBJ2-3,once,CAISGVAGSTDTQYF,TGTGCCATCAGTGGTGTGGCGGGAAGCACAGATACGCAGTATTTT
NA,TRBV18,TRBJ2-3,NA,CASSPPLADYTDTQYF,TGTGCCAGCTCACCCCCCTTAGCGGACTACACAGATACGCAGTATTTT
NA,TRBV5-8,TRBJ1-1,once,CASSLRRTVNTEAFF,TGTGCCAGCAGCTTGAGGAGGACTGTGAACACTGAAGCTTTCTTT